Each of the 26 T cell receptor beta chains below was sequenced from the same sample in a study of blood T cells in healthy people across ages. Sample-barcoded 5' priming and a J-beta primer mix drove a second PCR of about 7 to 11 cycles. TCRdb redid the calling of the 5' RACE reads with MiXCR, one entry per CDR3 protein. Among some 640,000 distinct CDR3 sequences listed, less than 35% were seen once. The specimen sequenced was blood. These receptors all come from a woman older than 75 in good health.

This clonotype was observed many times. The V and J genes are TRBV20-1 and TRBJ1-2; 11 nucleotides match TRBD1. V gave up 5 bases and J gave up 8 bases; unmatched junction bases: 16. Germline V gene lookup returns CDR1 DFQATT and CDR2 SNEGSKA (reference sequence). This CDR3 spans 16 amino acids. The CDR3 sequence is CSAENRDRGLNRGYTF. The CDR3 DNA follows: TGCAGTGCTGAGAACCGGGACAGGGGGTTGAATCGGGGCTACACCTTC.

The sample holds many counts of this clonotype. The rearrangement links TRBV5-6 to TRBJ2-7, with TRBD2 matching 13 bases. The CDR3 runs 15 residues. V shed 3 bases and J 4 bases; nucleotides not matched to a gene: 4. The germline gives CDR1 SGHDT, CDR2 YYEEEE. CDR3 DNA: TGTGCCAGCAGCTCACTAGCGGGGGGGCTGTACGAGCAGTACTTC. As protein: CASSSLAGGLYEQYF.

The chain recombines TRBV20-1 with TRBJ1-1; no clear D. Deletions cut 5 bases from V and 0 bases from J, with 10 bases between. The germline CDR1 and CDR2 sequences are DFQATT and SNEGSKA (reference sequence). There are 13 residues in the CDR3. CDR3 sequence: CSASYTMNTEAFF. CDR3 nucleotide sequence: TGCAGTGCTTCCTACACCATGAACACTGAAGCTTTCTTT.

CDR3 nucleotide sequence: TGTGCCAGCTCACCAAGGGCCTTTACCTACAATGAGCAGTACTTC. This codes for CASSPRAFTYNEQYF. The rearrangement links TRBV18 to TRBJ2-1, with no clear D. The J call may be in error: the DNA end matches TRBJ2-7 better. Germline values: CDR1 KGHSH, CDR2 LQKENI. The CDR3 runs 15 residues.

This clonotype was detected ten times or more. This sequence joins TRBV2 and TRBJ2-7; 12 nucleotides line up with TRBD1. Germline assignment: CDR1 SNHLY and CDR2 FYNNEI. Trimming at V came to 10 bases and at J to 1 base, leaving 14 bases not matched to a gene. The CDR3 spans 17 residues. DNA for the CDR3: TGTGCCACGGTGCCGGGACAGGGGGCGCAAGTTTCCTACGAGCAGTACTTC. It codes for CATVPGQGAQVSYEQYF.

With respect to this clonotype: One end of the junction fails to match germline, which may point to a read error. CDR3 nucleotide sequence: TGTGCCAGCAGCCCCGGTGGGACAGGGGGCATGTCGTCCTACAATGAGCGGTTCTTC. Translating it yields CASSPGGTGGMSSYNERFF. This rearrangement joins TRBV12-3 or TRBV12-4 to TRBJ2-1; TRBD1 aligns across 12 bases. This CDR3 is 19 amino acids long.

This clonotype was counted a few times. This chain joins TRBV4-2 and TRBJ1-1; 11 positions match TRBD1. Trimming at V came to 1 base and at J to 5 bases, leaving 3 bases not matched to a gene. The CDR3 sequence is 15 residues long. Germline V gives CDR1 LGHNA, CDR2 YNFKEQ. CDR3 coding DNA: TGTGCCAGCAGCCAAGTGGGACAGGGGGGGACTGAAGCTTTCTTT. Protein sequence: CASSQVGQGGTEAFF.

This clonotype came up a few times. In DNA, the CDR3 is TGTGCCTGGAGGGTTGGAGGGAGGATAAGTGAGCAGTTCTTC. Protein product: CAWRVGGRISEQFF. This chain joins TRBV30 and TRBJ2-1; D is possibly TRBD2 (6 bases). CDR1 is GTSNPN and CDR2 is SVGIG in the germline V gene (reference sequence). The length of the CDR3 is 14 residues. Trimming cost V 3 bases and J 9 bases, with 18 bases left between them. Drawing the rest from reference TRBV30 and TRBJ2-1, the complete variable domain is SQTIHQWPATLVQPVGSPLSLECTVEGTSNPNLYWYRQAAGRGLQLLFYSVGIGQISSEVPQNLSASRPQDRQFILSSKKLLLSDSGFYLCAWRVGGRISEQFFGPGTRLTVL.

This rearrangement joins TRBV30 to TRBJ1-2, with D perhaps matching TRBD1 (5 bases). The germline gives CDR1 GTSNPN, CDR2 SVGIG (reference sequence). V shed 1 base and J shed 4 bases, with 13 bases lying between them. The CDR3 extends over 14 amino acids. The CDR3 is CAWSDGQGGYGYTF. Here the CDR3 DNA reads TGTGCCTGGAGTGATGGGCAGGGCGGCTATGGCTACACCTTC.

Regarding this clonotype: Being one base from a much bigger clone, this may be a read error. The J gene is TRBJ1-2, the V gene TRBV12-3 or TRBV12-4; D is possibly TRBD1 (5 bases). The CDR3 spans 13 residues. The chain's CDR3 is CASRPGQNYGHTF. For the CDR3, the DNA is TGTGCCAGCAGGCCGGGGCAGAACTATGGCCACACCTTC.

This clonotype was found once. This chain joins TRBV21-1 and TRBJ2-2. TRBV21-1 is flagged as a pseudogene. The CDR3 totals 11 residues. CDR3 DNA: TGTGCCAGCAGCAAAGCGCAGGAGCTGTTTTTT. This translates into CASSKAQELFF.

Regarding this clonotype: A much larger clone is a single base away; this may be a read error. The chain has TRBV20-1 and TRBJ2-1, with 9 positions matching TRBD2. In germline, CDR1 is DFQATT, CDR2 SNEGSKA (reference sequence). With 0 bases clipped from V and 13 bases from J, the junction kept 16 bases outside the gene matches. The CDR3 has 16 residues. This CDR3 is CSARDPSGGFQETQFF. The CDR3 DNA sequence: TGCAGTGCTAGAGATCCCAGCGGGGGGTTCCAAGAGACCCAGTTCTTC.

This clonotype was recorded many times. V usage is TRBV10-3 and J usage is TRBJ2-1, with D maybe TRBD2 (5 bases). The CDR3 spans 14 residues. The V end was cut by 3 bases, the J end by 5 bases, with 11 bases between. The germline V gene has CDR1 ENHRY and CDR2 SYGVKD. CDR3 amino acids: CAISEASRNNEQFF. CDR3 in DNA: TGTGCCATCAGTGAAGCTAGCCGAAACAATGAGCAGTTCTTC.

This clonotype was seen at least ten times. The V gene is TRBV29-1, the J gene TRBJ2-7; D is perhaps TRBD1 or TRBD2 (5 bases each). Trimming removed 2 bases from V and 5 bases from J, with 7 bases in between. Looked up from germline, CDR1 is SQVTM and CDR2 is ANQGSEA. The CDR3 sequence is 11 residues long. The CDR3 coding sequence is TGCAGCGTTGAATGGGGGAACGAGCAGTACTTC. Amino acids: CSVEWGNEQYF.

Turning to this clonotype: A much bigger clone sits one base away, suggesting this may be a read error. The rearrangement links TRBV20-1 to TRBJ2-3, with 13 bases matching TRBD2. The CDR3 is made up of 16 amino acids. Germline V CDR1 and CDR2: DFQATT, SNEGSKA (reference sequence). The CDR3 DNA reads TGCAGTGCTAGGTCGACTAGCGGGGGGCCGGGAGATTCGCAGTATTTT. This gives the protein CSARSTSGGPGDSQYF.

This clonotype occurred many times. The J gene is TRBJ2-7, the V gene TRBV30; D may be TRBD1 (6 bases). Germline CDR1 reads GTSNPN; CDR2 reads SVGIG (reference sequence). Trimming cost V 1 base and J 6 bases, with 19 bases left between them. The CDR3 consists of 15 residues. The CDR3 sequence is CAWSGQPPRGFEQYF. As DNA, the CDR3 is TGTGCCTGGAGTGGACAACCCCCCAGGGGCTTCGAGCAGTACTTC.

Ten or more counts support this clonotype. This chain uses TRBV20-1 with TRBJ2-3; 11 nucleotides line up with TRBD2. Germline V gene lookup returns CDR1 DFQATT and CDR2 SNEGSKA (reference sequence). Germline trimming cut 5 bases from V and 2 bases from J; bases unmatched to any gene: 12. This CDR3 contains 17 residues. The DNA for the CDR3 is TGCAGTGCTGTGACCGGGACTAGCGGACTAACCACAGATACGCAGTATTTT. As protein: CSAVTGTSGLTTDTQYF.

The rearrangement uses TRBV6-1 and TRBJ2-2, with 7 bases that match TRBD1. V lost 6 bases, J lost 6 bases, and 7 bases stayed unmatched. The V gene's germline CDR1 is MNHNS and CDR2 SASEGT. This CDR3 region has 14 residues. CDR3 bases: TGTGCCAGCAGCCTAGAGGGACAGTCCGGGGAGCTGTTTTTT. It is translated as CASSLEGQSGELFF.

The sample holds many counts of this clonotype. This chain uses TRBV6-1 with TRBJ2-5, with a tentative D call TRBD1 (5 bases). The V and J ends lost 3 bases and 5 bases respectively, with 10 bases between them. This CDR3 is built from 13 residues. CDR1 is MNHNS and CDR2 is SASEGT in the germline V gene. The CDR3 nucleotides are TGTGCCAGCAGTGAGTGGGGCCGGGAGACCCAGTACTTC. This gives the protein CASSEWGRETQYF.

The CDR3 region is CASSYSGADAQYF. CDR3 coding DNA: TGTGCCAGCAGTTACTCGGGAGCCGATGCGCAGTATTTT. The chain combines TRBV7-2 with TRBJ2-3, with a weak D call TRBD2 (6 bases). The V gene's germline CDR1 is SGHTA and CDR2 FQGNSA. The CDR3 is 13 residues long. Trimming pared 6 bases from V and 10 bases from J, leaving 17 bases between.

There are many counts of this clonotype. V and J are TRBV7-9 and TRBJ2-7; 7 bases line up with TRBD2. Trimming cost V 2 bases and J 1 base; bases outside gene matches: 2. The CDR3 loop spans 14 amino acids. CDR1 SEHNR and CDR2 FQNEAQ come from the germline V gene (reference sequence). CDR3 loop: CASSLSGISYEQYF. The CDR3 DNA sequence: TGTGCCAGCAGCTTAAGCGGGATTTCCTACGAGCAGTACTTC.

This clonotype appeared many times. This chain joins TRBV5-1 and TRBJ1-6; TRBD1 agrees at 7 bases. The V gene end was trimmed by 0 bases and the J gene end by 4 bases; junction bases not matched to a gene: 4. The CDR3 spans 16 residues. Germline V gene lookup returns CDR1 SGHRS and CDR2 YFSETQ. CDR3 residues: CASSLGRGAYNSPLHF. Written as DNA, the CDR3 is TGCGCCAGCAGCTTGGGCAGGGGGGCATATAATTCACCCCTCCACTTT.

Points on this clonotype: A much larger clone differs from this one at a single base, so this may be a read error. The chain carries TRBV29-1 and TRBJ2-7, with D possibly matching TRBD2 (5 bases). The DNA end lines up better with TRBJ2-5; the J call may be wrong. In germline, CDR1 is SQVTM, CDR2 ANQGSEA. The CDR3 has 12 residues. This CDR3 is CSGVEGGETQYF. In DNA, the CDR3 is TGCAGCGGTGTAGAGGGCGGGGAGACCCAGTACTTC.

This clonotype has more than one count but fewer than ten. One end of the junction fails to match germline, which may point to a read error. J is TRBJ2-5 and V is TRBV6-2 or TRBV6-3, with 7 positions matching TRBD1. The V gene's germline CDR1 is MNHEY and CDR2 SVGEGT. The CDR3 runs 13 residues. DNA of the CDR3: TGTGCCGGCAGCTCGACAGGGAAAGAGACCCAGTACTTC. Amino acids: CAGSSTGKETQYF.

The rearrangement links TRBV28 to TRBJ1-1; no definite D call. The CDR3 is 13 residues long. The V end lost 1 base, the J end lost 4 bases, and 7 bases lay between the germline ends. Per the germline V gene, CDR1 is MDHEN and CDR2 is SYDVKM. This CDR3 reads CASSLYQTTEAFF. The CDR3 DNA reads as TGTGCCAGCAGTTTATACCAGACCACTGAAGCTTTCTTT.

At least ten counts were recorded for this clonotype. The rearrangement uses TRBV9 and TRBJ1-2; possibly TRBD1 for D (5 bases). CDR3 size: 14 residues. The V end was cut by 3 bases, the J end by 5 bases, with 14 bases between. The germline V gene has CDR1 SGDLS and CDR2 YYNGEE. The CDR3 DNA sequence: TGTGCCAGCAGCGCCTCAGGGACGGAATATGGCTACACCTTC. It codes for CASSASGTEYGYTF.